Below, one T cell receptor beta chain is given with its context. This sample was taken from a study of T cells expressing NK-cell markers. With UMIs, 5'RACE template switching was used to make TCR beta cDNA. TCRdb reprocessed the 5' RACE reads and stores each CDR3 protein as one record, lacking DNA. The sample has about 410,000 distinct CDR3 sequences. The CDR3 runs 14 residues. The germline gives CDR1 LNHDA, CDR2 SQIVND (reference sequence). The TCR was taken from a woman between 45 and 60 years old in good health. V is TRBV19 and J is TRBJ1-5; absent DNA, TCRdb's TRBD1 call cannot be checked. Sequenced input: blood T cells: a sorted CD56 or NKG2C T cell subset, CD4+ or CD8+ T cells, or bulk PBMC T cells (not recorded which). The CDR3 reads CASRTGMSNQPQHF.